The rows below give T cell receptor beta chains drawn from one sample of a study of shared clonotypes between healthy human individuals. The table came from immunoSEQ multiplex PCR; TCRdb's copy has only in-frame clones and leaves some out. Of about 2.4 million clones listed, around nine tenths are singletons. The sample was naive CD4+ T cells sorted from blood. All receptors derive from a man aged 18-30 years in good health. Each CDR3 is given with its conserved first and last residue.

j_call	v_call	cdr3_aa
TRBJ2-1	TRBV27	CASSLTSGSYNEQFF
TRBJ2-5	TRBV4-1	CASSQGLLAGTLQETQYF
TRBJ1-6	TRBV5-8	CASSRQGGPLLHF
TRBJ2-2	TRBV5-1	CASSSSSGANTGELFF
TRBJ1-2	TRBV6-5	CASLGHYGYTF
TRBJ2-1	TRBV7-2	CASSKDRAVYNEQFF
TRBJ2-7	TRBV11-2	CASSSDRRDEQYF
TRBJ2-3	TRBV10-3	CAISPNRAPTGDTQYF
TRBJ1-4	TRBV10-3	CAISAGGGEKLFF
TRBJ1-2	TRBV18	CASSRTGLERVGYTF
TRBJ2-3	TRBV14	CASSTLKAGGRTDTQYF
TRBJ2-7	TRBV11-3	CASSYRTGLTYEQYF
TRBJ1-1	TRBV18	CASSPQEDTEAFF
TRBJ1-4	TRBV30	CAWSVGGNNEKLFF
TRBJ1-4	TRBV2	CASSRARDEKLFF
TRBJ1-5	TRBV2	CASTMDRVSNQPQHF
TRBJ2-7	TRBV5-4	CASSLGGGVSSYEQYF
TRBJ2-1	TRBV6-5	CASMRGSYNEQFF
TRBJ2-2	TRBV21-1	CASSHRLTGELFF
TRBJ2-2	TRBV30	CAWSGTNTGELFF
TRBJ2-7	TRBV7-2	CASSIAGTHTYEQYF
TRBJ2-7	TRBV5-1	CASSSARADYEQYF
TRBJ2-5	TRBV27	CASSLERQGTQYF
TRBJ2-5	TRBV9	CASSVGLAGAQETQYF
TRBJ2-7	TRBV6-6	CASSPHSGQGLGEQYF
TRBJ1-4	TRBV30	CAWRVTGGTNEKLFF
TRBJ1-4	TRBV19	CASSIVGATNEKLFF